The rows below give T cell receptor beta chains drawn from one sample of a study of post-analysis software for immune sequencing data. TCRdb passed the PCR reads through MiXCR, listing each CDR3 protein once. The sample includes around 770,000 distinct CDR3 sequences, 35% to 55% of them seen just once. Sequencing used blood. The receptor source for this set is a girl under 18 with multiple sclerosis. CDR3s include the opening cysteine and the closing phenylalanine or tryptophan. A D gene is named only where the DNA matches it firmly. Not all rows give a size; the values are once, few, many and, for expanded clones, a class.

V gene,clone size,J gene,D gene,CDR3 DNA,CDR3 protein
TRBV7-9,-,TRBJ2-5,-,TGTGCCAGCAGCCTACCGGGGCCGGGGTTGGAGACCCAGTACTTC,CASSLPGPGLETQYF
TRBV20-1,-,TRBJ2-7,-,TGCAGTGCTCGGGACACCGATGGGGAATACGAGCAGTACTTC,CSARDTDGEYEQYF
TRBV6-2/TRBV6-3,-,TRBJ2-4,TRBD1,TGTGCCAGCAGTTACCCCACCATAGGCGACAGGGCCCTCAAAAACATTCAGTACTTC,CASSYPTIGDRALKNIQYF
TRBV20-1,-,TRBJ1-2,-,TGCAGTGCTAGAAGACGGGGGGGAGAGATTTTCTATGGCTACACCTTC,CSARRRGGEIFYGYTF
TRBV15,few,TRBJ2-7,TRBD1,TGTGCCACCAGCAGAGATAGGGGGACAGCGGACTCCTACGAGCAGTACTTC,CATSRDRGTADSYEQYF
TRBV20-1,few,TRBJ1-5,TRBD1,TGCAGTGCGAGTCAGGGGGACGGTCAGCCCCAGCATTTT,CSASQGDGQPQHF
TRBV7-9,-,TRBJ2-1,-,TGTGCCAGCACCGAGGTCGGTTGGGACGAGAATGAGCAGTTCTTC,CASTEVGWDENEQFF
TRBV12-3/TRBV12-4,-,TRBJ2-7,-,TGTGCCAGCACCACTTTCGGCGGAGGGGCGTCCTACGAGCAGTACTTC,CASTTFGGGASYEQYF
TRBV12-3/TRBV12-4,-,TRBJ1-1,-,TGTGCCAGCTCCCCCTTGGCTCCCCTCAAAGCTTTCTTT,CASSPLAPLKAFF
TRBV4-2,few,TRBJ2-1,-,TGTGCCAGCAGCCAAGAGTCAAGCGGGTCCTACAATGAGCAGTTCTTC,CASSQESSGSYNEQFF
TRBV10-3,many,TRBJ2-7,TRBD2,TGTGCCATCAGTGATCGTCGGCTAGCGGGAGAGAGTAGCACCTACGAGCAGTACTTC,CAISDRRLAGESSTYEQYF
TRBV20-1,few,TRBJ2-7,TRBD2,TGCAGTGCTAGTGGCGGGAGGGGCTACGAGCAGTACTTC,CSASGGRGYEQYF
TRBV9,once,TRBJ1-2,TRBD1,TGTGCCAGCAGGGACAGGCCTTTGCGTGGCTACACCTTC,CASRDRPLRGYTF
TRBV7-2,-,TRBJ2-1,-,TGTGCCAGCAGCTTCAGTAGACGAGAGCAGTTCTTC,CASSFSRREQFF
TRBV18,few,TRBJ1-6,-,TGTGCCAGCTCTCTAGACCCCGCCGGGAATTCACCCCTCCACTTT,CASSLDPAGNSPLHF
TRBV6-6,few,TRBJ2-5,-,TGTGCCAGCAGTTACGCACAAGAGACCCAGTACTTC,CASSYAQETQYF
TRBV3-1,-,TRBJ2-1,-,TGTGCCAGCAGCCCTCAGGGATTCCATGAGCAGTTCTTC,CASSPQGFHEQFF
TRBV12-5,-,TRBJ2-3,-,TGTGCTAGTGGGTTTAGCTTCTCCACAGATACGCAGTATTTT,CASGFSFSTDTQYF
TRBV29-1,-,TRBJ1-1,-,TGCAGCGTGGCCGACAGAAAGAACACTGAAGCTTTCTTT,CSVADRKNTEAFF
TRBV6-4,-,TRBJ1-3,-,TGTGCCAGCAGTGTTAGATCTGGAAACACCATATATTTT,CASSVRSGNTIYF
TRBV10-3,-,TRBJ2-3,-,TGTGCCATCAGTGATGAGGGCTCGGCTAGCACAGATACGCAGTATTTT,CAISDEGSASTDTQYF
TRBV5-1,-,TRBJ2-5,-,TGCGCCAGCAGCTTGGTGGCGAAAGAGACCCAGTACTTC,CASSLVAKETQYF
TRBV3-1,-,TRBJ2-5,-,TGTGCCAGCAGCCAAGGCCAGGTTCAAGAGACCCAGTACTTC,CASSQGQVQETQYF
TRBV25-1,-,TRBJ2-5,-,TGTGCCAGCAGTGCCCCAAGGGGAGTAGCGAGATGGAAGGAGACCCAGTACTTC,CASSAPRGVARWKETQYF
TRBV29-1,-,TRBJ2-3,TRBD1,TGCAGCGTTCCGGGACAGGGCCTGGACCAGACTAGCACAGATACGCAGTATTTT,CSVPGQGLDQTSTDTQYF
TRBV29-1,-,TRBJ1-2,-,TGCAGCGTTGGAGGACAGAGCATCTATGGCTACACCTTC,CSVGGQSIYGYTF
TRBV29-1,few,TRBJ2-7,TRBD2,TGCAGCGTTGAATGGACTAGCGGGAGCTACGAGCAGTACTTC,CSVEWTSGSYEQYF
TRBV12-3/TRBV12-4,-,TRBJ2-7,-,TGTGCCAGCAGGAGAAGCGGGACACCCAATACCTACGAGCAGTACTTC,CASRRSGTPNTYEQYF
TRBV29-1,-,TRBJ2-2,-,TGCAGCGTTCTGCCGGGAGCGAACACCGGGGAGCTGTTTTTT,CSVLPGANTGELFF
TRBV15,few,TRBJ2-7,-,TGTGCCACCAGCAGACCCTCCTTAGCGGAGGGCAGCTCCTACGAGCAGTACTTC,CATSRPSLAEGSSYEQYF
TRBV4-3,-,TRBJ1-4,-,TGCGCCGGCAGCCAAGGGGCCTTGGGGGACAAGTTTTTT,CAGSQGALGDKFF
TRBV30,-,TRBJ2-4,-,TGTGCCTGGAGTGTAGGCCAGTTTCTAGCCAAAAACATTCAGTACTTC,CAWSVGQFLAKNIQYF
TRBV3-1,-,TRBJ2-1,-,TGTGCCAGCAGCCGGGGGACTCCAGAGCAGTTCTTC,CASSRGTPEQFF
TRBV28,-,TRBJ2-4,TRBD2,TGTGCCAGCAGTTTGGCCTTCTCATTAGGACTAGCGGGGGGTGGGAGCGCCAAAAACATTCAGTACTTC,CASSLAFSLGLAGGGSAKNIQYF
TRBV30,-,TRBJ2-1,-,TGTGCCTGGAGTTTCCACCAGAGCTCCTACAATGAGCAGTTCTTC,CAWSFHQSSYNEQFF
TRBV6-6,few,TRBJ2-7,TRBD1,TGTGCCAGCAGTTACACGGGAGGACAGGGGATCTCCTACGAGCAGTACTTC,CASSYTGGQGISYEQYF
TRBV12-3/TRBV12-4,-,TRBJ2-7,TRBD1,TGTGCCAGCAGTTCCGGGACAGGGACCGCCGAGCAGTACTTC,CASSSGTGTAEQYF
TRBV20-1,-,TRBJ1-2,-,TGCAGTGCTGGATCCTCCGGGACGGGCTTGGGCTACACCTTC,CSAGSSGTGLGYTF
TRBV7-3,-,TRBJ2-1,-,TGTGCCAGCAGCTTAGGGGGAAAACTAGCCTACAATGAGCAGTTATTC,CASSLGGKLAYNEQLF
TRBV9,-,TRBJ1-2,-,TGTGCCAGCAGCGACAGGTTAAACTATGGCTACACCTTC,CASSDRLNYGYTF
TRBV6-5,-,TRBJ2-7,-,TGTGCCAGCAGTTACTCAGGACTGGCGAGCTCCTACGAGCAGTACTTC,CASSYSGLASSYEQYF
TRBV5-6,-,TRBJ2-5,-,TGTGCCAGCAGCTTTAGGTGGGACTTCCAAGAGACCCAGTACTTC,CASSFRWDFQETQYF
TRBV29-1,-,TRBJ2-1,-,TGCAGCGGTGAGGCAGAAACCTCCTGGGACTTACCTACCATCAATGAGCAGTTCTTC,CSGEAETSWDLPTINEQFF